These 18 T cell receptor beta chains were all obtained from the same sample, sequenced in a study of blood T cell repertoires in COVID-19. TCRdb's table, derived via immunoSEQ multiplex PCR, lists solely in-frame clones and lacks some. The repertoire holds more than 50,000 clones, roughly 77% seen once, with about 45% in the top ten. Material for sequencing was peripheral blood. The receptors stem from a man aged 65-85 years with active or convalescent COVID-19.

The genes are TRBV27 and TRBJ2-5, with a tentative D call TRBD2 (5 bases). The V end was cut by 6 bases, the J end by 5 bases, with 16 bases between. This CDR3 comprises 14 residues. CDR1 and CDR2 from the germline V gene are MNHEY and SMNVEV (reference sequence). In DNA form, the CDR3 reads TGTGCCAGCAGGCCTCGGGCCGGGATTGAGACCCAGTACTTC. Translation: CASRPRAGIETQYF.

The chain couples TRBV7-9 to TRBJ2-1; 7 bases line up with TRBD2. CDR1 is SEHNR, CDR2 FQNEAQ, per germline (reference sequence). The CDR3 has 13 amino acids. J was trimmed by 8 bases and V by 11 bases; bases with no gene match: 12. CDR3 nucleotides: TGTGCCTCGAAGGGGACTACGGAGTATGAGCAGTTCTTC. Translation: CASKGTTEYEQFF.

This rearrangement joins TRBV6-5 to TRBJ2-3; 7 bases agree with TRBD2. The CDR3 is made up of 14 amino acids. After removal of 6 bases from V and 5 bases from J, the junction contained 8 bases not matched to a gene. The germline V gene has CDR1 MNHEY and CDR2 SVGAGI. The CDR3 spells CASSRSIAGDTQYF. The CDR3 DNA reads as TGTGCCAGCAGCCGCAGTATAGCGGGAGATACGCAGTATTTT.

The chain couples TRBV18 to TRBJ2-1; 10 bases line up with TRBD2. The CDR3 is made up of 17 amino acids. V lost 0 bases to trimming and J lost 15 bases; unmatched junction nucleotides: 17. Per germline, CDR1 KGHSH and CDR2 LQKENI. The chain's CDR3 is CASSPPSGGPNSPDGFF. Here the CDR3 DNA reads TGTGCCAGCTCACCACCTAGCGGGGGGCCTAACTCCCCAGACGGGTTCTTC.

The chain joins TRBV7-2 to TRBJ2-5; 8 bases map to TRBD2. This CDR3 comprises 16 residues. J was trimmed by 3 bases and V by 1 base; bases with no gene match: 7. CDR1 and CDR2 from the germline V gene are SGHTA and FQGNSA. The CDR3 DNA follows: TGTGCCAGCAGCTTAGAGTTTGCGGGAGGCAAAGAGACCCAGTACTTC. Encoded protein: CASSLEFAGGKETQYF.

V is TRBV11-3 and J is TRBJ2-5; possible D gene TRBD2, 5 bases. From germline, CDR1 is SGHNT and CDR2 YENEEA. V dropped 5 bases and J dropped 2 bases, with 12 bases sitting between them. The CDR3 has 14 residues. CDR3 sequence: CASSTVRGQETQYF. The CDR3, as DNA: TGTGCCAGCAGCACAGTCCGCGGGCAAGAGACCCAGTACTTC.

The V gene is TRBV19, the J gene TRBJ2-5, with 10 bases matching TRBD2. The CDR3 loop spans 16 amino acids. V was clipped by 4 bases and J by 3 bases; unmatched bases: 8. The germline V gene has CDR1 LNHDA and CDR2 SQIVND (reference sequence). Here the CDR3 reads CASSSLLAGEKETQYF. CDR3 sequence (DNA): TGTGCCAGTAGTAGTCTCCTAGCGGGGGAGAAAGAGACCCAGTACTTC. The full variable domain, with the rest looked up from reference TRBV19 and TRBJ2-5, is DGGITQSPKYLFRKEGQNVTLSCEQNLNHDAMYWYRQDPGQGLRLIYYSQIVNDFQKGDIAEGYSVSREKKESFPLTVTSAQKNPTAFYLCASSSLLAGEKETQYFGPGTRLLVL.

This chain joins TRBV3-1 (or the pseudogene TRBV3-2) and TRBJ1-2; tentatively, D is TRBD1 (6 bases). Trimming removed 1 base from V and 0 bases from J, with 6 bases in between. Germline V gene data show CDR1 as LGHDT and CDR2 as YNNKEL (reference sequence). The CDR3 contains 14 residues. DNA of the CDR3: TGTGCCAGCAGCCAAGGGACAGCTAACTATGGCTACACCTTC. This gives the protein CASSQGTANYGYTF.

This chain links TRBV28 with TRBJ1-2; D possibly corresponds to TRBD1 (5 bases). The CDR3 extends over 13 amino acids. Germline V lookup: CDR1 MDHEN, CDR2 SYDVKM. The ends were cut back, 7 bases at V and 8 bases at J, with 17 bases in the middle. The CDR3: CASKLGGREGYTF. The DNA for the CDR3 is TGTGCCAGCAAACTGGGGGGGAGGGAAGGCTACACCTTC.

This clone appeared once. The rearrangement uses TRBV5-4 and TRBJ1-1; 10 bases fit TRBD1. The length of the CDR3 is 15 residues. V was clipped by 4 bases and J by 5 bases; unmatched bases: 8. Germline V gene sequence: CDR1 SGHNT, CDR2 YYREEE (reference sequence). The CDR3 loop is CASSADRGVRTEAFF. The DNA of the CDR3 is TGTGCCAGCAGCGCGGACAGGGGGGTCAGAACTGAAGCTTTCTTT.

The rearrangement links TRBV5-6 to TRBJ1-5; D might be TRBD1 (6 bases). The CDR3 extends over 14 amino acids. V lost 3 bases to trimming and J lost 7 bases, with 14 bases between them. CDR1 SGHDT and CDR2 YYEEEE come from the germline V gene. CDR3 nucleotides: TGTGCCAGCAGCTCACAGGGTAGAGGGCAGCCCCAGCATTTT. Its translation: CASSSQGRGQPQHF.

The CDR3: CASSPPGGHYNQPQHF. CDR3 bases: TGTGCCAGCAGTCCTCCTGGGGGACACTACAATCAGCCCCAGCATTTT. The chain combines TRBV2 with TRBJ1-5, with D perhaps matching TRBD1 (6 bases). The CDR3 contains 16 residues. Trimming stripped 5 bases from V and 3 bases from J, with 17 bases between. Germline CDR1 SNHLY, CDR2 FYNNEI. The entire variable domain, with the rest obtained from reference TRBV2 and TRBJ1-5, is as follows: EPEVTQTPSHQVTQMGQEVILRCVPISNHLYFYWYRQILGQKVEFLVSFYNNEISEKSEIFDDQFSVERPDGSNFTLKIRSTKLEDSAMYFCASSPPGGHYNQPQHFGDGTRLSIL.

The CDR3 DNA reads TGTGCCACCAGTGTTACAGGGTCAGGCGAGCAGTACTTC. Translating it yields CATSVTGSGEQYF. This chain connects TRBV24-1 to TRBJ2-7, with D perhaps matching TRBD1 (6 bases). Germline CDR1 reads KGHDR; CDR2 reads SFDVKD. V dropped 5 bases and J dropped 6 bases, with 13 bases sitting between them. The CDR3 is 13 residues long.

Only a few counts were recorded for this clone. The chain joins TRBV2 to TRBJ1-2, with TRBD1 matching over 8 bases. This CDR3 has 15 amino acids. The V gene's germline CDR1 is SNHLY and CDR2 FYNNEI. Trimming removed 6 bases from V and 1 base from J; junction bases left unmatched: 7. The CDR3: CASRGTGGDNYGYTF. In DNA form, the CDR3 reads TGTGCCAGCAGAGGGACAGGAGGAGATAACTATGGCTACACCTTC.

The genes are TRBV5-1 and TRBJ2-3; 10 bases are shared with TRBD2. This CDR3 has 16 amino acids. V lost 5 bases to trimming and J lost 3 bases; unmatched junction nucleotides: 9. The germline gives CDR1 SGHRS, CDR2 YFSETQ. DNA for the CDR3: TGCGCCAGCAGACTGCAACTAGCGGGGATTACAGATACGCAGTATTTT. Translated, it gives CASRLQLAGITDTQYF.

The V and J genes are TRBV6-1 and TRBJ2-1, with D possibly matching TRBD1 (6 bases). CDR1 is MNHNS, CDR2 SASEGT, per germline. Trimming took 2 bases from V and 7 from J, leaving 15 bases between them. There are 15 residues in the CDR3. The CDR3 region is CASSEWGRFANEQFF. The DNA of the CDR3 is TGTGCCAGCAGTGAATGGGGGCGATTCGCAAATGAGCAGTTCTTC.

The chain links TRBV15 to TRBJ1-2; D is unclear. The V end was cut by 1 base, the J end by 5 bases, with 11 bases between. The germline V gene has CDR1 LNHNV and CDR2 YYDKDF (reference sequence). The CDR3 sequence is 14 residues long. The CDR3 DNA sequence: TGTGCCACCAGCAGAGGAGAGGGATCGTATGGCTACACCTTC. Residues: CATSRGEGSYGYTF.

This clone occurred a few times. The CDR3 loop reads CASSEQEANYGYTF. For the CDR3, the DNA is TGTGCCAGCAGTGAACAGGAAGCTAACTATGGCTACACCTTC. This chain uses TRBV6-1 with TRBJ1-2; D remains unclear. The CDR3 consists of 14 residues. The germline V gene encodes CDR1 MNHNS and CDR2 SASEGT. The germline V and J ends were trimmed by 2 bases and 0 bases, with 7 bases remaining between them.